One sample yielded the 7 T cell receptor beta chains listed below, sequenced in a study of beta chain features in type 1 diabetes. General study results and limits: TCRB CDR3 length was moderately but significantly reduced in all four CD4+ subsets of Type 1 diabetes patients.

The sequenced template was cDNA made from the entire isolated RNA. TCRdb's copy holds only in-frame clones and misses some; the assay was immunoSEQ multiplex PCR. The sample holds fewer than 300,000 clones, about a tenth seen once. No antigen is known for these receptors. Sequenced: naive CD4+ T cells from blood. The receptor set was obtained from a man aged 25-45 years with type 1 diabetes.

This sequence joins TRBV5-4 and TRBJ2-1; 8 positions agree with TRBD1. CDR3 length: 16 residues. With 2 bases clipped from V and 4 bases from J, the junction kept 8 bases outside the gene matches. Germline lookup yields CDR1 SGHNT and CDR2 YYREEE (reference sequence). CDR3 bases: TGTGCCAGCAGCTTCCCCGGGGACAGGACTTACAATGAGCAGTTCTTC. This translates into CASSFPGDRTYNEQFF.

This clone was seen a few times. The chain recombines TRBV5-4 with TRBJ2-5, with D possibly matching TRBD2 (5 bases). The ends were cut back, 4 bases at V and 5 bases at J, with 12 bases in the middle. The length of the CDR3 is 13 residues. Germline V gene sequence: CDR1 SGHNT, CDR2 YYREEE (reference sequence). Here the CDR3 reads CASSVGLFETQYF. The CDR3 nucleotides read TGTGCCAGCAGCGTCGGACTTTTTGAGACCCAGTACTTC.

This clone came up a few times. This chain connects TRBV5-1 to TRBJ2-3, with TRBD1 matching over 7 bases. The length of the CDR3 is 16 residues. V gave up 2 bases and J gave up 2 bases; unmatched junction bases: 8. Germline CDR1 SGHRS, CDR2 YFSETQ. CDR3 sequence (DNA): TGCGCCAGCAGCTTAAACCGGGACAGCTTCACAGATACGCAGTATTTT. Translated, it gives CASSLNRDSFTDTQYF.

This clone was observed a handful of times. The chain employs TRBV10-3 and TRBJ1-2; the match to TRBD1 covers 8 bases. V dropped 8 bases and J dropped 6; count of bases not matched to a gene: 8. Germline V lookup: CDR1 ENHRY, CDR2 SYGVKD. There are 13 residues in the CDR3. CDR3 nucleotides: TGTGCCATCGCTTCGACAGGGGAAAATGGCTACACCTTC. Its protein product is CAIASTGENGYTF.

This clone has only a few counts. The chain has TRBV7-8 and TRBJ2-2; possible D gene TRBD2, 5 bases. Trimming left V 3 bases short and J 5 bases short, with 7 bases between. The CDR3 loop spans 13 amino acids. Germline V gives CDR1 SGHVS, CDR2 FQNEAQ. This CDR3 is CASSLRRTGELFF. The CDR3 region has the DNA TGTGCCAGCAGCTTGCGGAGGACCGGGGAGCTGTTTTTT.

This clone was counted between two and nine times. This chain joins TRBV7-2 and TRBJ2-7; the match to TRBD1 covers 9 bases. Germline-derived CDR1 and CDR2 are SGHTA and FQGNSA. This CDR3 is built from 14 residues. J was trimmed by 3 bases and V by 3 bases; bases with no gene match: 3. CDR3 in DNA: TGTGCCAGCAGCTTTGGGACAGGGTACTACGAGCAGTACTTC. This sequence encodes CASSFGTGYYEQYF.

The chain uses TRBV19 and TRBJ2-1; 12 bases match TRBD2. This CDR3 is built from 15 residues. V dropped 8 bases and J dropped 7; count of bases not matched to a gene: 9. Germline CDR1 and CDR2: LNHDA and SQIVND (reference sequence). In DNA, the CDR3 is TGTGCCAGTCGAGGTGGACTAGCGGGGAAAAATGAGCAGTTCTTC. Amino acids: CASRGGLAGKNEQFF. Full variable domain (outside the CDR3, taken from reference TRBV19 and TRBJ2-1): DGGITQSPKYLFRKEGQNVTLSCEQNLNHDAMYWYRQDPGQGLRLIYYSQIVNDFQKGDIAEGYSVSREKKESFPLTVTSAQKNPTAFYLCASRGGLAGKNEQFFGPGTRLTVL.